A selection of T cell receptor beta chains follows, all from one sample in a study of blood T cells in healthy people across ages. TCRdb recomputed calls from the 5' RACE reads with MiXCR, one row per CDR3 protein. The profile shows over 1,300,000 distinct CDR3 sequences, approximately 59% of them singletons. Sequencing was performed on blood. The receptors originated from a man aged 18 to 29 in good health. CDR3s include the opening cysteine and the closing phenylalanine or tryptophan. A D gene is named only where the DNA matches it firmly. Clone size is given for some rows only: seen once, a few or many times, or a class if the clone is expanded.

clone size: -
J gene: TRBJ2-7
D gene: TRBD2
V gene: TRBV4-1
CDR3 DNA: TGCGCCAGCAGCCAAGAGTTGGGAACTAGCGGGTACGAGCAGTACTTC
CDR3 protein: CASSQELGTSGYEQYF

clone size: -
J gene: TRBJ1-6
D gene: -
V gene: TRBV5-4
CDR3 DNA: TGTGCCAGCAGCCCAGGGGCCTATAATTCACCCCTCCACTTT
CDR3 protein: CASSPGAYNSPLHF

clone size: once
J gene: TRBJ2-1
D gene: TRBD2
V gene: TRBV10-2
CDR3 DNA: TGCGCCATTCGCCCTCACTACGGAGCGGGGGACTACAATGAGCAGTTCTTC
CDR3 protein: CAIRPHYGAGDYNEQFF

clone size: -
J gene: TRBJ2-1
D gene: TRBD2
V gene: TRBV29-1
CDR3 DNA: TGCAGCGTCGCCGGGGCCGAGACTAGCGCGAGGGAGCAGTTCTTC
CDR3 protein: CSVAGAETSAREQFF

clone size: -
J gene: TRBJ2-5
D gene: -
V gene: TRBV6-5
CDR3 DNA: TGTGCCAGCAGTAGCTTTGGGACCCAGTACTTC
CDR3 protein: CASSSFGTQYF

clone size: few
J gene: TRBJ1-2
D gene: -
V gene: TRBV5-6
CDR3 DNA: TGTGCCAGCAGCCCCCCTATTGAGTATGGCTACACCTTC
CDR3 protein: CASSPPIEYGYTF

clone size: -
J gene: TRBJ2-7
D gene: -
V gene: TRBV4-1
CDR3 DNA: TGCGCCAGCAGCCAAGAGACAGAGTCTTACGAGCAGTACTTC
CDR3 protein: CASSQETESYEQYF

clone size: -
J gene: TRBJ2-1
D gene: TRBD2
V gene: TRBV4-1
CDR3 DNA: TGCGCCAGCAGCCAAGTTCAGGTTGTCGGGACTAGCGCGTACAATGAGCAGTTCTTC
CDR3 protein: CASSQVQVVGTSAYNEQFF

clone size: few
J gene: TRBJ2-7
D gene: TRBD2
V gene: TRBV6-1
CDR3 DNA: TGTGCCAGCAGCCTCACCTTGCCTAGCGGGGGGGCCAGGTCGTACGAGCAGTACTTC
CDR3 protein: CASSLTLPSGGARSYEQYF

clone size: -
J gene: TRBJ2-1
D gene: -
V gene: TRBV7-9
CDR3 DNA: TGTGCCAGCAGCTTAGCGAGGGACGGGGTTGGTGAGCAGTTCTTC
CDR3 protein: CASSLARDGVGEQFF

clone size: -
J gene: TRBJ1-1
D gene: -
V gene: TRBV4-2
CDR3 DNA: TGTGCCAGCAGCCAAGTCCTGGCTGGCACTGAAGCTTTCTTT
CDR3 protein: CASSQVLAGTEAFF

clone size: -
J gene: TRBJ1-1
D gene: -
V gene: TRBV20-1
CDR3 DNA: TGCAGTGCTAGTCTCCGGCGACCTGAAGCTTTCTTT
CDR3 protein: CSASLRRPEAFF

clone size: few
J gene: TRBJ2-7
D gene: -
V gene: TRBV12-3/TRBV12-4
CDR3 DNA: TGTGCCAGCAGTTTACTTGGGGGGTACTACGAGCAGTACTTC
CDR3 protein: CASSLLGGYYEQYF

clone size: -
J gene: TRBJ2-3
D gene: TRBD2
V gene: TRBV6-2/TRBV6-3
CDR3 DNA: TGTGCCAGCAGTTACTCGGTGGAGCGGGGAGAGGATACGCAGTATTTT
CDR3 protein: CASSYSVERGEDTQYF

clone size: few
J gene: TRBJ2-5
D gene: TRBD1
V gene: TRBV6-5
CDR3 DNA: TGTGCCAGCAGTTACACAGGGGTCTGGGAGACCCAGTACTTC
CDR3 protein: CASSYTGVWETQYF

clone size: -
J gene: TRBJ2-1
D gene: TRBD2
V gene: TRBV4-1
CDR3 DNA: TGCGCCAGCAGCCAAGCTCCCGCGGCGGGAGGGCACAAATACAATGAGCAGTTCTTC
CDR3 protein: CASSQAPAAGGHKYNEQFF

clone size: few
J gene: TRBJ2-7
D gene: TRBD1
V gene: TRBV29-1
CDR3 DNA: TGCAGCGTTGAGTCTGGACAGGACAGCTCCTACGAGCAGTACTTC
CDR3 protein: CSVESGQDSSYEQYF

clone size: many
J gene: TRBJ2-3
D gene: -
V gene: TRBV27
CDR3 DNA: TGTGCCAGCAGTTTACCAACAGGGGAGGGAACAGATACGCAGTATTTT
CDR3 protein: CASSLPTGEGTDTQYF

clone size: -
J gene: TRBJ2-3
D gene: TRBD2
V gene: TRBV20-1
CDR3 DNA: TGCAGTGCTCTAGGACTAGCGGGCATCACCGCCTCCATCACAGATACGCAGTATTTT
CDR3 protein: CSALGLAGITASITDTQYF

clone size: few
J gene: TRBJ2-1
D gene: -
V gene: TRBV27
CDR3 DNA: TGTGCCAGCGGACTCGGAGGGGGCGATGAGCAGTTCTTC
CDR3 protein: CASGLGGGDEQFF

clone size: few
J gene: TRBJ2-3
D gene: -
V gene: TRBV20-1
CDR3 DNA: TGCAGTGCTCTCGTTCGGGGGTTCACAGATACGCAGTATTTT
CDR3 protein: CSALVRGFTDTQYF

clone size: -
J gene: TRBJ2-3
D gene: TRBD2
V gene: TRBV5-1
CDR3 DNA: TGCGCCAGCAGCTCCGCGCTGAGACCTAGCGGCGGGGATACGCAGTATTTT
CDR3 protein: CASSSALRPSGGDTQYF

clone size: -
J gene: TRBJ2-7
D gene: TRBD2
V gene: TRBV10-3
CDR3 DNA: TGTGCCATGGGGGGGGGATCCTACGAGCAGTACTTC
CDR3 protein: CAMGGGSYEQYF

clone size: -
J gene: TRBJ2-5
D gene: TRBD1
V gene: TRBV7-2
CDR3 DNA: TGTGCCAGCAGCCGACAGGGCCCTCGAGAGACCCAGTACTTC
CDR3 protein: CASSRQGPRETQYF

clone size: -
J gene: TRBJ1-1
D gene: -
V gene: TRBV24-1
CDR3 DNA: TGTGCCACCAGTGATGACAGAGGGGCTCGGGGAGCTTTCTTT
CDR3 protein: CATSDDRGARGAFF

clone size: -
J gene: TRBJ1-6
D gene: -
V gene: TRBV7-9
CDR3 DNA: TGTGCCAGCAGCTTATCCGCGCGGGGGGGAGGAGACTCACCCCTCCACTTT
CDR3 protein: CASSLSARGGGDSPLHF

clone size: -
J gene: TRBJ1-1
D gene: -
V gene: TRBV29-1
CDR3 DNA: TGCAGCGTTGGAGGAGGTTACACTGAAGCTTTCTTT
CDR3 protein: CSVGGGYTEAFF

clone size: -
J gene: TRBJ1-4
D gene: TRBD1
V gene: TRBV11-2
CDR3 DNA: TGTGCCAGCAGTTATCCGGGACAGCCTGAAAAACTGTTTTTT
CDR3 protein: CASSYPGQPEKLFF

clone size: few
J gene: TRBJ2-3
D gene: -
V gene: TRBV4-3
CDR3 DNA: TGTGCCAGCAGCCAAGATCGATCAGGGGGGGATACGCAGTATTTT
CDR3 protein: CASSQDRSGGDTQYF

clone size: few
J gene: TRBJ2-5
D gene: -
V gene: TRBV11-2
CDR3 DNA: TGTGCCAGCAGCTTAGGGCCCTGGTCGGCGGAGCCCCAAGAGACCCAGTACTTC
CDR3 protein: CASSLGPWSAEPQETQYF

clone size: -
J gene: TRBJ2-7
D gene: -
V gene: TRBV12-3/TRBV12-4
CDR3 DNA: TGTGCCAGCAGCCCCGGGGACGGGAACTACGAGCAGTACTTC
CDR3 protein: CASSPGDGNYEQYF

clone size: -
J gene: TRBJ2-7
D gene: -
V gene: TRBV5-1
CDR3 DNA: TGCGCCAGCAGCCCCCGTGTGGGAGTGTCCTTCAAATACGAGCAGTACTTC
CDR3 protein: CASSPRVGVSFKYEQYF

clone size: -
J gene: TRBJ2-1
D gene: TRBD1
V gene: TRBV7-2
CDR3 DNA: TGTGCCAGCAGCGGGACAGGGGCGTTGTATGAGCAGTTCTTC
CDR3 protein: CASSGTGALYEQFF

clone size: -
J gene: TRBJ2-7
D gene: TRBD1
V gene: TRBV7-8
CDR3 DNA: TGTGCCAGCAGCTTCTACCGGGACAGGTCCTACGAGCAGTACTTC
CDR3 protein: CASSFYRDRSYEQYF

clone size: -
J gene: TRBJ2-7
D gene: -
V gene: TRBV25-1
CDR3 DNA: TGTGCCAGCAGTGATTGGCCGATTACCTACGAGCAGTACTTC
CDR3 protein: CASSDWPITYEQYF